This T cell receptor (beta chain) appears in the sequencing data of a study of blood T cells in healthy people across ages. This clonotype was seen a handful of times. Germline trimming cut 6 bases from V and 4 bases from J; bases unmatched to any gene: 4. Germline V CDR1 and CDR2: DFQATT, SNEGSKA (reference sequence). The CDR3 sequence is 13 residues long. It was with a sample-barcoded 5' primer and a J-beta primer mix that a second PCR of roughly 7 to 12 cycles was run. Every individual sample yielded 2.5 million or more paired-end reads (each containing CDR3). MiXCR was run by TCRdb on the 5' RACE reads, yielding one entry per CDR3 protein. The sample has about 670,000 distinct CDR3 sequences, 40% to 45% seen once.

V gene TRBV20-1 combines with J gene TRBJ2-7; 12 bases fit TRBD2. The origin of this receptor is a man older than 75 in good health. The sample taken for sequencing was blood. The CDR3 DNA reads TGCAGTGCAACCGGACTAGCGGGGTACGAGCAGTACTTC. It is translated as CSATGLAGYEQYF.